Following are 25 T cell receptor beta chains from one sample sequenced in a study of blood T cell repertoires in COVID-19 (TCRdb year 2020). The library relied on the immunoSEQ multiplex PCR assay. TCRdb mirrors the immuneACCESS table, restricted to in-frame sequences. Some clones are absent from its copies; in checked studies, under half trace to an unresolved V gene, and the reason for the others is unknown. In this sample the table shows hundreds of thousands of clones, approximately 90% of which occur a single time. The top ten clones comprise 3.5% to 4% of the sample. Sequenced sample: peripheral blood. These TCRs come from a woman aged 50 to 65 with active or convalescent COVID-19.

The chain employs TRBV2 and TRBJ1-2; 10 nucleotides line up with TRBD1. V lost 7 bases, J lost 3 bases, and 5 bases stayed unmatched. This CDR3 comprises 14 residues. Germline-derived CDR1 and CDR2 are SNHLY and FYNNEI. The CDR3 reads CASNPTGGYYGYTF. CDR3 nucleotide sequence: TGTGCCAGCAACCCGACAGGGGGCTACTATGGCTACACCTTC.

V usage is TRBV11-2 and J usage is TRBJ1-1, with 10 bases lining up with TRBD1. The CDR3 loop spans 15 amino acids. Germline CDR1 is SGHAT and CDR2 is FQNNGV. The junction had 8 bases not matched to a gene; V was cut back by 5 bases and J by 5 bases. CDR3 in DNA: TGTGCCAGCAGCCGGCAGACAGGGGGCCGGACTGAAGCTTTCTTT. This sequence encodes CASSRQTGGRTEAFF.

The chain uses TRBV6-4 and TRBJ1-1, with 7 bases that match TRBD1. There are 13 residues in the CDR3. The trim removed 6 bases at V and 7 bases at J, leaving 8 bases unmatched. The V gene's germline CDR1 is MRHNA and CDR2 SNTAGT. The CDR3 bases are TGTGCCAGCAGGGAGGGGGCCGGTCTTGAAGCTTTCTTT. Protein product: CASREGAGLEAFF.

The chain's CDR3 is CATSRYPTGDATNEKLFF. The DNA of the CDR3 is TGTGCCACCAGCAGATACCCGACAGGGGATGCAACTAATGAAAAACTGTTTTTT. V usage is TRBV15 and J usage is TRBJ1-4, with 8 bases that match TRBD1. V shed 2 bases, J shed 0 bases, and the junction held 8 bases outside the gene matches. Germline V CDR1 and CDR2: LNHNV, YYDKDF (reference sequence). The CDR3 covers 18 residues. The full variable domain, rest sourced from reference TRBV15 and TRBJ1-4, is DAMVIQNPRYQVTQFGKPVTLSCSQTLNHNVMYWYQQKSSQAPKLLFHYYDKDFNNEADTPDNFQSRRPNTSFCFLDIRSPGLGDTAMYLCATSRYPTGDATNEKLFFGSGTQLSVL.

The gene calls are TRBV3-1 (or the pseudogene TRBV3-2) and TRBJ2-7; no clear D gene. V was pared by 3 bases and J by 7 bases, with 13 bases between. CDR1 is LGHDT, CDR2 YNNKEL, per germline (reference sequence). The CDR3 is 13 residues long. CDR3: CASSQLLTGEQYF. In DNA form, the CDR3 reads TGTGCCAGCAGCCAGCTCCTGACTGGGGAGCAGTACTTC.

The rearrangement uses TRBV9 and TRBJ2-1; possible D gene TRBD2, 10 bases. The length of the CDR3 is 20 residues. Trimming stripped 4 bases from V and 4 bases from J, with 30 bases between. Germline CDR1 SGDLS, CDR2 YYNGEE. The CDR3 DNA reads as TGTGCCAGCAGCTTACCGGGACAGGGAATAGCGGGGGGTGTTTACAATGAGCAGTTCTTC. It yields the protein CASSLPGQGIAGGVYNEQFF. Full variable domain (remainder filled in from reference TRBV9 and TRBJ2-1): DSGVTQTPKHLITATGQRVTLRCSPRSGDLSVYWYQQSLDQGLQFLIQYYNGEERAKGNILERFSAQQFPDLHSELNLSSLELGDSALYFCASSLPGQGIAGGVYNEQFFGPGTRLTVL.

The chain recombines TRBV2 with TRBJ2-3, with TRBD1 matching over 7 bases. The germline CDR1 and CDR2 sequences are SNHLY and FYNNEI. The length of the CDR3 is 14 residues. J was trimmed by 6 bases and V by 7 bases; bases with no gene match: 10. The CDR3 sequence: CASTVRGQVDTQYF. For the CDR3, the DNA is TGTGCCAGCACCGTAAGGGGGCAGGTCGATACGCAGTATTTT.

The chain couples TRBV4-2 to TRBJ1-2; D ambiguous. The CDR3 extends over 16 amino acids. Trimming stripped 2 bases from V and 3 bases from J, with 16 bases between. CDR1 is LGHNA and CDR2 is YNFKEQ in the germline V gene. This CDR3 reads CASSQRDGVGDYGYTF. The CDR3 DNA reads as TGTGCCAGCAGCCAAAGGGATGGGGTGGGAGACTATGGCTACACCTTC.

The rearrangement uses TRBV18 and TRBJ1-1, with no clear D. The V gene lost 1 base and the J gene lost 1 base, with 7 bases spanning the gap. This CDR3 is built from 14 residues. From germline, CDR1 is KGHSH and CDR2 LQKENI. The CDR3 nucleotides read TGTGCCAGCTCACCACTCGGGGAGAACACTGAAGCTTTCTTT. Translation: CASSPLGENTEAFF. The full variable domain, its missing parts supplied by reference TRBV18 and TRBJ1-1, is NAGVMQNPRHLVRRRGQEARLRCSPMKGHSHVYWYRQLPEEGLKFMVYLQKENIIDESGMPKERFSAEFPKEGPSILRIQQVVRGDSAAYFCASSPLGENTEAFFGQGTRLTVV.

The chain carries TRBV28 and TRBJ2-1; 11 nucleotides match TRBD2. V gave up 8 bases and J gave up 7 bases; unmatched junction bases: 13. CDR1 is MDHEN and CDR2 is SYDVKM in the germline V gene. The CDR3 contains 16 residues. This CDR3 reads CASDRYIAGGKNEQFF. The CDR3 region has the DNA TGTGCCAGCGATCGGTACATAGCGGGAGGGAAAAATGAGCAGTTCTTC.

This chain links TRBV19 with TRBJ1-1, with a weak D call TRBD1 (5 bases). This CDR3 has 13 amino acids. The V gene's germline CDR1 is LNHDA and CDR2 SQIVND (reference sequence). Trimming left V 6 bases short and J 1 base short, with 9 bases between. The CDR3 region has the DNA TGTGCCAGTAGGGGACTTACGAACACTGAAGCTTTCTTT. Translation: CASRGLTNTEAFF.

The chain carries TRBV3-1 (or the pseudogene TRBV3-2) and TRBJ2-3; D might be TRBD1 (6 bases). Between the trimmed V and J ends, which lost 6 bases and 6 bases, there was a span of 10 bases. The CDR3 spans 12 residues. In germline, CDR1 is LGHDT, CDR2 YNNKEL (reference sequence). The CDR3 bases are TGTGCCAGCAGTACACAGGGTGATACGCAGTATTTT. Its translation is CASSTQGDTQYF.

The rearrangement joins TRBV21-1 to TRBJ1-2. TRBV21-1 has pseudogene status. The CDR3 spans 19 residues. CDR3 in DNA: TGTGCCAGCAGCAACGTCCAGGAGGTAGAAGGGCGGTCGAACTATGGCTACACCTTC. Amino acid sequence: CASSNVQEVEGRSNYGYTF.

The chain employs TRBV5-1 and TRBJ2-5; D perhaps matches TRBD2 (5 bases). V was clipped by 4 bases and J by 4 bases, with 8 bases between them. Germline values: CDR1 SGHRS, CDR2 YFSETQ. This CDR3 region has 12 residues. Here the CDR3 reads CASSRGAETQYF. The CDR3 DNA follows: TGCGCCAGCAGCCGGGGAGCAGAGACCCAGTACTTC.

About this clone itself: The limits of the CDR3 on the DNA are not certain, so only TCRdb's listed CDR3 is given. The chain is built from TRBV7-9 and TRBJ2-2; TRBD1 reflects the table's D call only, with no check against the DNA. Germline values: CDR1 SEHNR, CDR2 FQNEAQ (reference sequence). Termini included, the CDR3 measures 15 amino acids. The CDR3 loop is CASSLTGFGAGELFF.

The genes are TRBV19 and TRBJ1-1; D is unclear. The CDR3 runs to 16 residues. Germline values: CDR1 LNHDA, CDR2 SQIVND (reference sequence). V lost 6 bases and J lost 3, with 20 bases in between. DNA for the CDR3: TGTGCCAGTAGAATGGGGTATGGGGAGGTGGACACTGAAGCTTTCTTT. Protein product: CASRMGYGEVDTEAFF. Based on the CDR3 plus reference TRBV19 and TRBJ1-1, the full variable domain is DGGITQSPKYLFRKEGQNVTLSCEQNLNHDAMYWYRQDPGQGLRLIYYSQIVNDFQKGDIAEGYSVSREKKESFPLTVTSAQKNPTAFYLCASRMGYGEVDTEAFFGQGTRLTVV.

The chain links TRBV6-6 to TRBJ2-3; a possible D gene is TRBD1 (6 bases). V lost 8 bases to trimming and J lost 4 bases, with 22 bases between them. This CDR3 comprises 16 residues. Germline V lookup: CDR1 MNHNY, CDR2 SVGAGI (reference sequence). The CDR3 reads CASRPLRAGDADTQYF. The CDR3 nucleotides are TGTGCCAGCCGTCCGCTTCGGGCAGGGGACGCAGATACGCAGTATTTT.

This clone was recorded once. J is TRBJ1-2 and V is TRBV12-3 or TRBV12-4; D not resolved. V was clipped by 3 bases and J by 3 bases, with 8 bases between them. The CDR3 is 13 amino acids. The DNA for the CDR3 is TGTGCCAGCAGTTTTGTACGGGACTATGGCTACACCTTC. Its protein is CASSFVRDYGYTF.

This sequence joins TRBV14 and TRBJ1-2; possibly TRBD1 for D (6 bases). The CDR3 spans 14 residues. The V and J ends lost 4 bases and 1 base respectively, with 10 bases between them. Per germline, CDR1 SGHDN and CDR2 FVKESK. The CDR3 sequence: CASSPLDSNYGYTF. The CDR3 bases are TGTGCCAGCAGCCCTTTGGACAGTAACTATGGCTACACCTTC.

The CDR3 region has the DNA TGTGCCATCAGACAGGGGGCGGAGAATTCACCCCTCCACTTT. Translation gives CAIRQGAENSPLHF. The rearrangement links TRBV10-3 to TRBJ1-6; 9 bases match TRBD1. After removal of 6 bases from V and 7 bases from J, the junction contained 4 bases not matched to a gene. The CDR3 runs 14 residues. Germline V gene data show CDR1 as ENHRY and CDR2 as SYGVKD.

The chain recombines TRBV30 with TRBJ2-3; 9 nucleotides agree with TRBD2. The germline V gene has CDR1 GTSNPN and CDR2 SVGIG (reference sequence). V lost 7 bases, J lost 3 bases, and 2 bases stayed unmatched. This CDR3 spans 12 amino acids. The CDR3 is CAFSGGTDTQYF. CDR3 DNA sequence: TGTGCCTTTAGCGGGGGAACAGATACGCAGTATTTT.

The rearrangement uses TRBV11-3 and TRBJ2-1, with 11 positions matching TRBD2. V gave up 5 bases and J gave up 10 bases; unmatched junction bases: 10. The CDR3 contains 15 residues. Germline V gene lookup returns CDR1 SGHNT and CDR2 YENEEA. The CDR3 here is CASSPGTSGDGEQFF. The CDR3 nucleotides read TGTGCCAGCAGCCCCGGGACTAGCGGAGACGGAGAGCAGTTCTTC.

This clone was found once. The chain links TRBV28 to TRBJ2-7; 7 nucleotides match TRBD2. V was pared by 1 base and J by 2 bases, with 5 bases of the junction left unmatched. CDR1 is MDHEN and CDR2 is SYDVKM in the germline V gene. This CDR3 is 15 amino acids long. The CDR3 here is CASSLFREGAYEQYF. As DNA, the CDR3 is TGTGCCAGCAGTTTATTCAGGGAGGGAGCCTACGAGCAGTACTTC.

V is TRBV4-2 and J is TRBJ2-3, with TRBD2 identical over 8 bases. The CDR3 runs to 18 residues. The germline CDR1 and CDR2 sequences are LGHNA and YNFKEQ. The trim removed 0 bases at V and 0 bases at J, leaving 8 bases unmatched. The CDR3 sequence is CASSQDFAGGTSTDTQYF. DNA for the CDR3: TGTGCCAGCAGCCAAGATTTCGCGGGGGGAACTAGCACAGATACGCAGTATTTT.

The J gene is TRBJ1-1, the V gene TRBV4-2, with D tentatively TRBD1 (6 bases). Deletions cut 2 bases from V and 1 base from J, with 8 bases between. CDR3 size: 14 residues. Germline-derived CDR1 and CDR2 are LGHNA and YNFKEQ. In DNA, the CDR3 is TGTGCCAGCAGCCAACAGGGGTGGAACACTGAAGCTTTCTTT. This sequence encodes CASSQQGWNTEAFF.